These 14 T cell receptor beta chains originate from one sample sequenced in a study of T cell repertoires in cytomegalovirus infection. Each CDR3 protein gets one entry after TCRdb re-called the reads with MiXCR. In the table there are 100,000 or so distinct CDR3 sequences, roughly a quarter of which are singletons. Material for sequencing was CD8+ T cells from PBMCs. Receptors were obtained from a human donor in good health (CMV status not recorded). Some clones in this sample may be carry-over from other donors' samples.

The chain couples TRBV6-5 to TRBJ2-1, with TRBD2 identical over 9 bases. The CDR3 length is 16 residues. Trimming took 0 bases from V and 2 from J; bases not matched to a gene: 2. The germline gives CDR1 MNHEY, CDR2 SVGAGI. CDR3 region: CASSYSSSGTYNEQFF. The CDR3 coding sequence is TGTGCCAGCAGTTACTCGTCTAGCGGGACCTACAATGAGCAGTTCTTC.

V usage is TRBV14 and J usage is TRBJ1-5; perhaps TRBD1 as D (6 bases). CDR3 length: 13 residues. V lost 7 bases to trimming and J lost 11 bases, with 18 bases between them. CDR1 and CDR2 from the germline V gene are SGHDN and FVKESK. The CDR3 DNA follows: TGTGCCAGCATACGAGGGGGACCATGGGCCCAGCATTTT. Amino acids: CASIRGGPWAQHF.

The CDR3 coding sequence is TGTGCCAGCAGCTTAGCGCAACAGGGAGGGACAGATACGCAGTATTTT. This gives the protein CASSLAQQGGTDTQYF. The gene calls are TRBV7-2 and TRBJ2-3; perhaps TRBD2 as D (7 bases). Germline V gene sequence: CDR1 SGHTA, CDR2 FQGNSA. The V and J ends lost 0 bases and 3 bases respectively, with 13 bases between them. The CDR3 sequence is 16 residues long.

In this sample, this clonotype turned up a few times. The rearrangement joins TRBV2 to TRBJ2-7; D might be TRBD1 (6 bases). This CDR3 region has 14 residues. Trimming took 0 bases from V and 5 from J, leaving 11 bases between them. The germline gives CDR1 SNHLY, CDR2 FYNNEI. The CDR3 spells CASSEAGALDEQYF. In DNA form, the CDR3 reads TGTGCCAGCAGTGAAGCGGGGGCCCTTGACGAGCAGTACTTC.

This clonotype was seen at least ten times. This chain links TRBV6-5 with TRBJ1-1; 8 nucleotides align to TRBD1. There are 16 residues in the CDR3. The V gene's germline CDR1 is MNHEY and CDR2 SVGAGI. The ends lost 0 bases at V and 5 bases at J; junction bases unmatched: 8. The CDR3 reads CASSYSRTGSDTEAFF. In DNA form, the CDR3 reads TGTGCCAGCAGTTACTCCCGGACAGGGTCGGATACTGAAGCTTTCTTT.

The V and J genes are TRBV5-1 and TRBJ2-7, with D perhaps matching TRBD2 (5 bases). The germline V gene has CDR1 SGHRS and CDR2 YFSETQ. The V and J ends lost 2 bases and 0 bases respectively, with 12 bases between them. This CDR3 spans 15 amino acids. CDR3 in DNA: TGCGCCAGCAGCTTAACAGCGGCAAACTCCTACGAGCAGTACTTC. Translation: CASSLTAANSYEQYF.

This CDR3 is CASRSGRGELFF. The DNA of the CDR3 is TGTGCCAGCAGATCGGGGCGCGGGGAGCTGTTTTTT. The chain links TRBV27 to TRBJ2-2; D may correspond to TRBD1 or TRBD2 (5 bases each). Per germline, CDR1 MNHEY and CDR2 SMNVEV (reference sequence). Trimming took 6 bases from V and 7 from J, leaving 9 bases between them. The CDR3 runs to 12 residues.

The chain joins TRBV29-1 to TRBJ1-1; D call uncertain. V lost 0 bases, J lost 1 base, and 9 bases lay in between. CDR1 SQVTM and CDR2 ANQGSEA come from the germline V gene. The CDR3 covers 14 residues. DNA of the CDR3: TGCAGCGTTGAAGATCCCTGGGGGAACACTGAAGCTTTCTTT. Protein product: CSVEDPWGNTEAFF.

The chain joins TRBV7-3 to TRBJ2-3; 8 bases map to TRBD2. J gave up 2 bases and V 2 bases, and 3 bases lay outside the gene matches. CDR1 SGHTA and CDR2 FQGTGA come from the germline V gene. The CDR3 contains 15 residues. The chain's CDR3 is CASSLGGGPTDTQYF. CDR3 coding DNA: TGTGCCAGCAGCTTAGGCGGGGGGCCCACAGATACGCAGTATTTT.

The rearrangement uses TRBV20-1 and TRBJ2-5; 11 bases align to TRBD2. CDR3 length: 18 residues. J gave up 1 base and V 4 bases, and 14 bases lay outside the gene matches. The germline V gene has CDR1 DFQATT and CDR2 SNEGSKA (reference sequence). The CDR3 loop is CSATPQGLSGGGQETQYF. In nucleotides, the CDR3 is TGCAGTGCTACCCCCCAGGGCCTTAGCGGGGGGGGCCAAGAGACCCAGTACTTC.

J is TRBJ2-3 and V is TRBV9; 9 nucleotides line up with TRBD1. The CDR3 has 17 residues. CDR1 SGDLS and CDR2 YYNGEE come from the germline V gene. Trimming removed 3 bases from V and 3 bases from J; junction bases left unmatched: 11. CDR3 DNA sequence: TGTGCCAGCAGCGGACGCCCCCGGGACAGGGCTACAGATACGCAGTATTTT. This sequence encodes CASSGRPRDRATDTQYF.

This clonotype was counted between two and nine times. The V and J genes are TRBV5-6 and TRBJ2-7; maybe TRBD1 (6 bases). This CDR3 comprises 14 residues. V dropped 1 base and J dropped 2 bases, with 10 bases sitting between them. Germline V gene data show CDR1 as SGHDT and CDR2 as YYEEEE. The DNA of the CDR3 is TGTGCCAGCAGCTTGACAGGGAACACCTACGAGCAGTACTTC. Its protein product is CASSLTGNTYEQYF.

This clonotype came up a few times. This rearrangement joins TRBV20-1 to TRBJ1-5, with D perhaps matching TRBD1 (6 bases). Per germline, CDR1 DFQATT and CDR2 SNEGSKA (reference sequence). V lost 3 bases, J lost 0 bases, and 15 bases lay in between. The CDR3 is 16 amino acids. In nucleotides, the CDR3 is TGCAGTGCTAGGGACCTGGGGGGCCCTAGCAATCAGCCCCAGCATTTT. It yields the protein CSARDLGGPSNQPQHF.

This clonotype showed up many times. The chain links TRBV7-6 to TRBJ2-3; possibly TRBD1 for D (6 bases). CDR3 length equals 16 residues. Trimming left V 1 base short and J 1 base short, with 12 bases between. CDR1 SGHVS and CDR2 FNYEAQ come from the germline V gene. The DNA of the CDR3 is TGTGCCAGCAGCTTAGATCAGGGGACCCGCACAGATACGCAGTATTTT. Translating it yields CASSLDQGTRTDTQYF.